The next 21 T cell receptor beta chains were all read from a single sample in a study of blood T cell repertoires in COVID-19. Only in-frame clones appear in the TCRdb table, and some are missing; sequencing was by immunoSEQ multiplex PCR. The data show under 250,000 clones, 70% to 90% seen once. Sequenced: peripheral blood. The receptors come from a woman in her 70s with active or convalescent COVID-19.

The chain links TRBV5-1 to TRBJ1-5; TRBD1 matches at 7 bases. With V trimmed by 4 bases and J by 1 base, 2 bases remained unmatched. This CDR3 is 14 amino acids long. Germline V CDR1 and CDR2: SGHRS, YFSETQ. CDR3 in amino acids: CASSPTGSNQPQHF. The CDR3 DNA sequence: TGCGCCAGCAGCCCGACAGGGAGCAATCAGCCCCAGCATTTT.

Regarding this clone: This specimen includes other DNA sequences encoding the same CDR3. The CDR3 spells CASSPGQGTEKLFF. CDR3 DNA sequence: TGCGCCAGCAGCCCCGGACAGGGGACTGAAAAACTGTTTTTT. The rearrangement joins TRBV4-3 to TRBJ1-4, with 9 nucleotides matching TRBD1. After removal of 4 bases from V and 7 bases from J, the junction contained 4 bases not matched to a gene. This CDR3 has 14 residues. The V gene's germline CDR1 is LGHNA and CDR2 YSLEER.

This rearrangement joins TRBV5-1 to TRBJ1-6; D is possibly TRBD1 (5 bases). CDR1 is SGHRS, CDR2 YFSETQ, per germline. The CDR3 is 17 amino acids. Trimming removed 4 bases at V and 7 bases at J, with 21 bases between. The CDR3 coding sequence is TGCGCCAGCAGCCCCTTAGACAGATCCGATGAGAATTCACCCCTCCACTTT. Translation gives CASSPLDRSDENSPLHF.

The chain joins TRBV18 to TRBJ1-2; TRBD1 is a possible D gene (5 bases). The CDR3 is made up of 14 amino acids. Trimming shortened V by 1 base and J by 4 bases, and 10 bases separated the two germline ends. The germline CDR1 and CDR2 sequences are KGHSH and LQKENI. CDR3 nucleotides: TGTGCCAGCTCACCACAGCAGGGCCCCTATGGCTACACCTTC. Translating gives CASSPQQGPYGYTF. Drawing the rest from reference TRBV18 and TRBJ1-2, the complete variable domain is NAGVMQNPRHLVRRRGQEARLRCSPMKGHSHVYWYRQLPEEGLKFMVYLQKENIIDESGMPKERFSAEFPKEGPSILRIQQVVRGDSAAYFCASSPQQGPYGYTFGSGTRLTVV.

V and J are TRBV11-1 and TRBJ2-5; 14 nucleotides match TRBD2. Germline-derived CDR1 and CDR2 are SGHAT and FQDESV (reference sequence). V shed 5 bases, J shed 4 bases, and the junction held 6 bases outside the gene matches. This CDR3 is built from 16 residues. As DNA, the CDR3 is TGTGCCAGCAGCCAGCGACTAGCGGGGGGGCGAGAGACCCAGTACTTC. This encodes CASSQRLAGGRETQYF. Full variable domain (remainder filled in from reference TRBV11-1 and TRBJ2-5): EAEVAQSPRYKITEKSQAVAFWCDPISGHATLYWYRQILGQGPELLVQFQDESVVDDSQLPKDRFSAERLKGVDSTLKIQPAELGDSAMYLCASSQRLAGGRETQYFGPGTRLLVL.

V gene TRBV6-2 or TRBV6-3 combines with J gene TRBJ1-1, with D possibly matching TRBD1 (5 bases). V lost 7 bases and J 4 bases, leaving 13 bases between the germline ends. Germline CDR1 is MNHEY and CDR2 is SVGEGT. The CDR3 sequence is 13 residues long. The CDR3 loop reads CASTPGQGTEAFF. The CDR3 DNA follows: TGTGCCAGCACCCCCGGGCAGGGCACTGAAGCTTTCTTT.

The chain uses TRBV4-3 and TRBJ2-1; 8 nucleotides agree with TRBD2. Germline assignment: CDR1 LGHNA and CDR2 YSLEER. This CDR3 is built from 15 residues. Losses at the gene ends were 0 bases for V and 5 bases for J; bases not matched to a gene: 3. The CDR3 sequence: CASSQEAGGNNEQFF. The CDR3, as DNA: TGCGCCAGCAGCCAAGAGGCGGGGGGAAACAATGAGCAGTTCTTC.

The V and J genes are TRBV2 and TRBJ2-7; TRBD1 agrees at 7 bases. The V segment lost 2 bases and the J segment 5 bases; nucleotides outside the gene matches: 18. CDR3 length equals 18 residues. Germline CDR1 and CDR2: SNHLY and FYNNEI. The CDR3 reads CASSENPFLTGRIHEQYF. CDR3 sequence (DNA): TGTGCCAGCAGTGAAAATCCCTTCCTGACAGGGAGAATCCACGAGCAGTACTTC.

The V gene is TRBV11-3, the J gene TRBJ2-1; 9 bases fit TRBD2. After removal of 2 bases from V and 7 bases from J, the junction contained 6 bases not matched to a gene. This CDR3 has 15 residues. The germline CDR1 and CDR2 sequences are SGHNT and YENEEA. The CDR3 DNA sequence: TGTGCCAGCAGCTTAACCGGGACTAGCAGGAATGAGCAGTTCTTC. Translated: CASSLTGTSRNEQFF.

This chain links TRBV5-1 with TRBJ1-1; D gene uncertain. Germline CDR1 is SGHRS and CDR2 is YFSETQ. CDR3 length: 12 amino acids. The V and J ends lost 4 bases and 6 bases respectively, with 10 bases between them. The CDR3 here is CASSGQVAEAFF. The CDR3 DNA follows: TGCGCCAGCAGCGGGCAGGTGGCTGAAGCTTTCTTT.

The rearrangement uses TRBV5-1 and TRBJ1-2; D remains ambiguous. V was clipped by 4 bases and J by 5 bases, with 12 bases between them. The CDR3 sequence is 13 residues long. Germline values: CDR1 SGHRS, CDR2 YFSETQ. The chain's CDR3 is CASSVDGDYGYTF. DNA for the CDR3: TGCGCCAGCAGCGTGGACGGTGATTATGGCTACACCTTC.

The chain recombines TRBV12-3 or TRBV12-4 with TRBJ2-5; no reliable D call. V lost 5 bases, J lost 1 base, and 2 bases lay in between. This CDR3 is built from 11 residues. The CDR3 DNA reads TGTGCCAGCAGTCTCCAAGAGACCCAGTACTTC. It yields the protein CASSLQETQYF.

In this sample, this clone turned up a few times. The chain links TRBV28 to TRBJ1-2, with D perhaps TRBD1 (5 bases). There are 12 residues in the CDR3. The V gene lost 5 bases and the J gene lost 8 bases, with 12 bases spanning the gap. Germline V lookup: CDR1 MDHEN, CDR2 SYDVKM. CDR3 DNA sequence: TGTGCCAGCAGTCAAAGGGGAAGCGGCTACACCTTC. It yields the protein CASSQRGSGYTF.

The chain recombines TRBV28 with TRBJ2-2; TRBD1 agrees at 9 bases. The CDR3 extends over 14 amino acids. Losses at the gene ends were 7 bases for V and 3 bases for J; bases not matched to a gene: 3. Germline V CDR1 and CDR2: MDHEN, SYDVKM. The CDR3 spells CASTRQGDTGELFF. Written as DNA, the CDR3 is TGTGCCAGCACCCGACAGGGGGACACCGGGGAGCTGTTTTTT. Together with reference TRBV28 and TRBJ2-2, the CDR3 gives the full variable domain: DVKVTQSSRYLVKRTGEKVFLECVQDMDHENMFWYRQDPGLGLRLIYFSYDVKMKEKGDIPEGYSVSREKKERFSLILESASTNQTSMYLCASTRQGDTGELFFGEGSRLTVL.

The rearrangement joins TRBV6-1 to TRBJ2-3, with TRBD1 matching 11 bases. CDR1 and CDR2 (germline): MNHNS, SASEGT. The CDR3 is 19 amino acids. With 0 bases clipped from V and 3 bases from J, the junction kept 11 bases outside the gene matches. The CDR3 DNA follows: TGTGCCAGCAGTGAAGCCCCATTGGGGACAGGGGGTTTGACAGATACGCAGTATTTT. Translation: CASSEAPLGTGGLTDTQYF.

The chain carries TRBV28 and TRBJ1-4, with no clear D. Germline V lookup: CDR1 MDHEN, CDR2 SYDVKM. Deletions cut 4 bases from V and 5 bases from J, with 11 bases between. This CDR3 region has 14 residues. The CDR3: CASSWSVWNEKLFF. As DNA, the CDR3 is TGTGCCAGCAGTTGGTCGGTTTGGAATGAAAAACTGTTTTTT.

The chain carries TRBV20-1 and TRBJ2-7; D call uncertain. V was cut by 6 bases and J by 4 bases, with 10 bases left in between. CDR3 length equals 11 residues. Germline loops: CDR1 DFQATT, CDR2 SNEGSKA (reference sequence). CDR3 sequence (DNA): TGCAGTGCAACCTATACTTACGAGCAGTACTTC. This sequence encodes CSATYTYEQYF.

The DNA for the CDR3 is TGTGCCAGCAGCCCAAGCAGGGGGACAGGGAACACTGAAGCTTTCTTT. This encodes CASSPSRGTGNTEAFF. The rearrangement uses TRBV7-9 and TRBJ1-1; 8 nucleotides line up with TRBD1. V dropped 5 bases and J dropped 1; count of bases not matched to a gene: 9. This CDR3 comprises 16 residues. CDR1 SEHNR and CDR2 FQNEAQ come from the germline V gene (reference sequence).

The chain carries TRBV28 and TRBJ1-2; 9 bases align to TRBD1. There are 15 residues in the CDR3. The junction had 9 bases not matched to a gene; V was cut back by 2 bases and J by 8 bases. Germline CDR1 and CDR2: MDHEN and SYDVKM. DNA for the CDR3: TGTGCCAGCAGTTTAATACAGGGGGCTTTGGAGGGCTACACCTTC. It specifies CASSLIQGALEGYTF.

This rearrangement joins TRBV6-7 to TRBJ2-2; the match to TRBD1 covers 9 bases. TRBV6-7 is reported as an ORF; its role is uncertain. The CDR3 sequence is 17 residues long. After removal of 0 bases from V and 4 bases from J, the junction contained 6 bases not matched to a gene. The CDR3 protein is CASSYSKGQGVTGELFF. The DNA for the CDR3 is TGTGCCAGCAGTTACTCGAAGGGACAGGGTGTCACCGGGGAGCTGTTTTTT.

This rearrangement joins TRBV5-5 to TRBJ1-1, with a weak D call TRBD1 (5 bases). Per the germline V gene, CDR1 is SGHKS and CDR2 is YYEKEE (reference sequence). Trimming pared 3 bases from V and 1 base from J, leaving 13 bases between. The CDR3 is 15 residues long. CDR3: CASSWRGRENTEAFF. DNA for the CDR3: TGTGCCAGCAGCTGGCGGGGCAGAGAGAACACTGAAGCTTTCTTT.